The clone carrying this T cell receptor beta chain was picked up a small number of times. Its target is unknown. This record belongs to a study of blood T cells in healthy people across ages. Study outcomes and limitations: Aged donors had fewer naive CD4+ cells and lower diversity than long-lived donors. Roughly linear age-related decline in beta diversity appeared, significant by age about 40.

Then a second PCR, running roughly 7 to 11 cycles, was carried out with a sample-barcoded 5' primer and a J-beta primer mix. Researchers report that a template-switch adaptor with 12 random nucleotides tagged each cDNA molecule. TCRdb re-called the 5' RACE reads with MiXCR, one entry per CDR3 protein. The sample has about 1.4 million distinct CDR3 sequences, around 59% seen once. The CDR3 covers 12 residues. Germline CDR1 and CDR2: DFQATT and SNEGSKA (reference sequence). The chain employs TRBV20-1 and TRBJ1-1, with unresolved D. The sequenced material came from blood. The clonotype was recovered from a man aged 18 to 30 in good health. CDR3 in amino acids: CTPRAMNTEAFF. CDR3 coding DNA: TGCACCCCACGGGCAATGAACACTGAAGCTTTCTTT.